Sequencing of this TCR beta chain was carried out in a study of T cells after yellow fever vaccination. Conversion of TCR transcripts into cDNA relied on 5'RACE template switching, which added a universal primer site and UMIs. TCRdb fed the 5' RACE reads into MiXCR, producing one record per CDR3 protein. The data show a few hundred thousand distinct CDR3 sequences, around 17% seen once. Germline CDR1 reads ENHRY; CDR2 reads SYGVKD. The CDR3 has 14 residues. Trimming cost V 2 bases and J 7 bases, with 9 bases left between them. Study-level points and caveats: Booster sampling recovered most clones from primary vaccination (approximately 97% CD4, 80% to 90% CD8).

This clonotype was picked up a small number of times. Its antigen is not known. The chain is built from TRBV10-3 and TRBJ1-6; maybe TRBD1 (6 bases). This receptor was obtained from a man aged 18 to 30 who received the YFV17D yellow fever vaccine. The material sequenced was PBMCs, taken about 5 days after the first yellow fever vaccination. This CDR3 reads CAISERQGNSPLHF. The CDR3 region has the DNA TGTGCCATCAGTGAGAGGCAGGGGAATTCACCCCTCCACTTT.